The 24 T cell receptor beta chains listed next were all sequenced from one sample in a study of cytomegalovirus exposure and HLA in healthy donors. 60 Vbeta and 13 Jbeta primers were used in PCR. Assay: immunoSEQ multiplex PCR; the TCRdb copy retains only in-frame clones and omits some. Of about 140,000 clones in the sample, around 80% were seen once. The specimen sequenced was PBMCs. The receptors shown here come from a male donor in good health and CMV-seronegative.

This clone was counted a single time. The chain joins TRBV5-4 to TRBJ2-3, with D possibly being TRBD1 (5 bases). Germline lookup yields CDR1 SGHNT and CDR2 YYREEE (reference sequence). Trimming shortened V by 5 bases and J by 3 bases, and 16 bases separated the two germline ends. CDR3 length equals 15 residues. This chain's CDR3 is CASSWGRDRTDTQYF. DNA for the CDR3: TGTGCCAGCAGTTGGGGCAGGGATAGGACAGATACGCAGTATTTT. Using reference TRBV5-4 and TRBJ2-3 for the parts outside the CDR3, the full variable domain is ETGVTQSPTHLIKTRGQQVTLRCSSQSGHNTVSWYQQALGQGPQFIFQYYREEENGRGNFPPRFSGLQFPNYSSELNVNALELDDSALYLCASSWGRDRTDTQYFGPGTRLTVL.

The chain is built from TRBV27 and TRBJ2-3, with 8 bases that match TRBD2. V dropped 4 bases and J dropped 2; count of bases not matched to a gene: 5. Germline V gene data show CDR1 as MNHEY and CDR2 as SMNVEV (reference sequence). The CDR3 length is 15 residues. CDR3 residues: CASSSGLVFTDTQYF. The CDR3 region has the DNA TGTGCCAGCAGTTCGGGACTAGTTTTCACAGATACGCAGTATTTT.

This clone was seen only once. CDR3 in DNA: TGTGCCAGTAGTAATATAAGAGGACTAGCTAGGGTCGAGCAGTACTTC. It translates to CASSNIRGLARVEQYF. The chain recombines TRBV19 with TRBJ2-7, with 8 bases identical to TRBD2. Germline assignment: CDR1 LNHDA and CDR2 SQIVND (reference sequence). J gave up 6 bases and V 4 bases, and 14 bases lay outside the gene matches. The length of the CDR3 is 16 residues.

The CDR3: CASNPLLPGRGTEAFF. Here the CDR3 DNA reads TGTGCCAGTAACCCGCTCTTACCAGGGAGGGGGACTGAAGCTTTCTTT. The V gene is TRBV19, the J gene TRBJ1-1; D possibly corresponds to TRBD1 (6 bases). This CDR3 has 16 residues. V lost 7 bases and J lost 5, with 23 bases in between. The germline CDR1 and CDR2 sequences are LNHDA and SQIVND (reference sequence).

The chain links TRBV7-8 to TRBJ2-7; D gene ambiguous. V dropped 5 bases and J dropped 5 bases, with 16 bases sitting between them. The CDR3 is made up of 14 amino acids. The germline V gene has CDR1 SGHVS and CDR2 FQNEAQ. The CDR3 region has the DNA TGTGCCAGCAGCATACGAACTCTGCAGGACGAGCAGTACTTC. Amino acids: CASSIRTLQDEQYF.

The rearrangement uses TRBV4-1 and TRBJ1-6; possible D gene TRBD1, 5 bases. Germline-derived CDR1 and CDR2 are MGHRA and YSYEKL. Trimming shortened V by 1 base and J by 14 bases, and 18 bases separated the two germline ends. The CDR3 is made up of 15 amino acids. DNA for the CDR3: TGCGCCAGCAGCCAAGTAGCTCGTGGGGCGAAAACCCTCCACTTT. Protein sequence: CASSQVARGAKTLHF.

This clone was picked up one time. The gene calls are TRBV6-5 and TRBJ1-2; a possible D gene is TRBD1 (5 bases). The germline V gene encodes CDR1 MNHEY and CDR2 SVGAGI. V was clipped by 0 bases and J by 8 bases, with 10 bases between them. The CDR3 covers 13 residues. CDR3 sequence reads: CASSYSGGEGYTF. Written as DNA, the CDR3 is TGTGCCAGCAGTTACTCGGGAGGGGAAGGCTACACCTTC.

A single count supports this clone. J is TRBJ1-2 and V is TRBV6-1; 9 bases map to TRBD1. CDR3 length: 16 residues. The germline CDR1 and CDR2 sequences are MNHNS and SASEGT. Trimming took 1 base from V and 4 from J; bases not matched to a gene: 7. In nucleotides, the CDR3 is TGTGCCAGCAGTGAAGGCGGGACAGGGATGGGCTATGGCTACACCTTC. It encodes CASSEGGTGMGYGYTF.

This chain links TRBV18 with TRBJ1-6, with TRBD1 matching 7 bases. The CDR3 spans 15 residues. Germline CDR1 is KGHSH and CDR2 is LQKENI. The ends lost 3 bases at V and 7 bases at J; junction bases unmatched: 6. CDR3 in DNA: TGTGCCAGCTCACCTGGACAGGAGAGAAATTCACCCCTCCACTTT. Its translation is CASSPGQERNSPLHF.

The chain joins TRBV11-3 to TRBJ2-1; 7 bases map to TRBD1. CDR3 length: 17 amino acids. J lost 10 bases, V lost 1 base, and 16 bases had no gene match. The germline V gene encodes CDR1 SGHNT and CDR2 YENEEA. This CDR3 reads CASSLGSDRAEFPEQFF. The CDR3 DNA reads TGTGCCAGCAGCTTAGGGTCAGACAGGGCGGAGTTTCCCGAGCAGTTCTTC.

The chain uses TRBV9 and TRBJ2-3; no reliable D call. Germline lookup yields CDR1 SGDLS and CDR2 YYNGEE. The CDR3 sequence is 12 residues long. Trimming took off 3 bases at V and 1 base at J, with 3 bases between the two ends. The DNA of the CDR3 is TGTGCCAGCAGCGCGGGCACAGATACGCAGTATTTT. Residues: CASSAGTDTQYF.

The V call is TRBV4-3, the J call TRBJ1-5; 7 bases are a match to TRBD1. The CDR3 is made up of 15 amino acids. The V and J ends lost 1 base and 3 bases, in that order; junction bases with no gene match: 3. Germline CDR1 LGHNA, CDR2 YSLEER. In nucleotides, the CDR3 is TGCGCCAGCAGCCAAGTAAGGGGGCCCAATCAGCCCCAGCATTTT. Translated, it gives CASSQVRGPNQPQHF.

The chain uses TRBV27 and TRBJ2-1; TRBD1 might be the D (7 bases). The CDR3 spans 16 residues. Trimming cost V 1 base and J 4 bases, with 14 bases left between them. Germline CDR1 is MNHEY and CDR2 is SMNVEV (reference sequence). The CDR3 DNA reads TGTGCCAGCAGTTTATGGGGGGACAGTGTTTACAATGAGCAGTTCTTC. This sequence encodes CASSLWGDSVYNEQFF.

The chain employs TRBV7-8 and TRBJ2-3, with TRBD1 identical over 7 bases. This CDR3 spans 16 amino acids. Losses at the gene ends were 6 bases for V and 5 bases for J; bases not matched to a gene: 14. Germline values: CDR1 SGHVS, CDR2 FQNEAQ. This CDR3 reads CASRPRTGPQGDTQYF. The CDR3 bases are TGTGCCAGCAGACCCAGGACAGGACCTCAGGGAGATACGCAGTATTTT.

V is TRBV28 and J is TRBJ1-5; TRBD1 is a possible D gene (6 bases). The CDR3 is made up of 15 amino acids. Trimming shortened V by 6 bases and J by 1 base, and 13 bases separated the two germline ends. The V gene's germline CDR1 is MDHEN and CDR2 SYDVKM. The CDR3 bases are TGTGCCAGCAGGATCAGGGGATTAAGCAATCAGCCCCAGCATTTT. This gives the protein CASRIRGLSNQPQHF.

This clone was seen once. The gene calls are TRBV20-1 and TRBJ2-7, with D unclear. The V end lost 0 bases, the J end lost 11 bases, and 8 bases lay between the germline ends. Germline values: CDR1 DFQATT, CDR2 SNEGSKA (reference sequence). The CDR3 sequence is 10 residues long. The chain's CDR3 is CSARDYGEYF. CDR3 nucleotides: TGCAGTGCTAGAGACTATGGAGAGTACTTC.

The genes are TRBV4-1 and TRBJ1-2; D ambiguous. CDR1 is MGHRA and CDR2 is YSYEKL in the germline V gene. Trimming took 0 bases from V and 0 from J, leaving 8 bases between them. This CDR3 is built from 15 residues. The CDR3 protein is CASSQEPGSNYGYTF. Here the CDR3 DNA reads TGCGCCAGCAGCCAAGAACCCGGTTCTAACTATGGCTACACCTTC.

The rearrangement joins TRBV11-1 to TRBJ1-3; D perhaps matches TRBD1 (5 bases). Deletions cut 3 bases from V and 7 bases from J, with 16 bases between. The CDR3 totals 15 residues. Germline lookup yields CDR1 SGHAT and CDR2 FQDESV (reference sequence). DNA for the CDR3: TGTGCCAGCAGCTTGGTATCGGCATACAGGAACACCATATATTTT. Translated, it gives CASSLVSAYRNTIYF. The whole variable domain, filled in from reference TRBV11-1 and TRBJ1-3, reads EAEVAQSPRYKITEKSQAVAFWCDPISGHATLYWYRQILGQGPELLVQFQDESVVDDSQLPKDRFSAERLKGVDSTLKIQPAELGDSAMYLCASSLVSAYRNTIYFGEGSWLTVV.

This clone was observed a few times. The rearrangement joins TRBV6-1 to TRBJ1-6; perhaps TRBD1 as D (5 bases). The length of the CDR3 is 13 residues. V was clipped by 5 bases and J by 8 bases, with 10 bases between them. The germline gives CDR1 MNHNS, CDR2 SASEGT. Here the CDR3 reads CASSLGGDSPLHF. The DNA for the CDR3 is TGTGCCAGCAGTTTGGGGGGGGATTCACCCCTCCACTTT.

This clone was seen just once. The chain carries TRBV28 and TRBJ2-7, with TRBD1 as a possible D gene (5 bases). Trimming left V 1 base short and J 1 base short, with 8 bases between. Germline V gene data show CDR1 as MDHEN and CDR2 as SYDVKM. CDR3 length: 14 residues. The CDR3 protein is CASSLYRGSYEQYF. For the CDR3, the DNA is TGTGCCAGCAGTTTATATAGGGGATCCTACGAGCAGTACTTC.

V and J are TRBV7-9 and TRBJ1-3; possibly TRBD1 for D (5 bases). V lost 3 bases and J lost 0, with 12 bases in between. This CDR3 is 16 amino acids long. Germline V gene lookup returns CDR1 SEHNR and CDR2 FQNEAQ (reference sequence). CDR3 bases: TGTGCCAGCAGCTTCGGGGGACGGATCTCTGGAAACACCATATATTTT. Encoded protein: CASSFGGRISGNTIYF.

This rearrangement joins TRBV4-1 to TRBJ2-5, with TRBD2 as a possible D gene (6 bases). Germline CDR1 is MGHRA and CDR2 is YSYEKL. CDR3 length: 15 amino acids. V was pared by 0 bases and J by 5 bases, with 13 bases between. The CDR3 spells CASSQETRAGETQYF. The CDR3 bases are TGCGCCAGCAGCCAAGAAACCAGGGCGGGGGAGACCCAGTACTTC.

V gene TRBV5-6 combines with J gene TRBJ2-7; TRBD1 is a possible D gene (6 bases). CDR3 size: 15 residues. Trimming cost V 7 bases and J 3 bases, with 20 bases left between them. Germline V CDR1 and CDR2: SGHDT, YYEEEE. CDR3 coding DNA: TGTGCCAGCGGCCCCGGTGATCAGGGGCTCTACGAGCAGTACTTC. Translated: CASGPGDQGLYEQYF.

The CDR3 loop is CASSLVPRTGPSTDTQYF. CDR3 nucleotides: TGTGCCAGCAGCTTAGTACCGCGGACAGGGCCGAGCACAGATACGCAGTATTTT. V is TRBV7-2 and J is TRBJ2-3; 8 bases match TRBD1. Germline-derived CDR1 and CDR2 are SGHTA and FQGNSA. The trim removed 1 base at V and 0 bases at J, leaving 9 bases unmatched. The CDR3 totals 18 residues. Variable domain in full (rest from reference TRBV7-2 and TRBJ2-3): GAGVSQSPSNKVTEKGKDVELRCDPISGHTALYWYRQSLGQGLEFLIYFQGNSAPDKSGLPSDRFSAERTGGSVSTLTIQRTQQEDSAVYLCASSLVPRTGPSTDTQYFGPGTRLTVL.